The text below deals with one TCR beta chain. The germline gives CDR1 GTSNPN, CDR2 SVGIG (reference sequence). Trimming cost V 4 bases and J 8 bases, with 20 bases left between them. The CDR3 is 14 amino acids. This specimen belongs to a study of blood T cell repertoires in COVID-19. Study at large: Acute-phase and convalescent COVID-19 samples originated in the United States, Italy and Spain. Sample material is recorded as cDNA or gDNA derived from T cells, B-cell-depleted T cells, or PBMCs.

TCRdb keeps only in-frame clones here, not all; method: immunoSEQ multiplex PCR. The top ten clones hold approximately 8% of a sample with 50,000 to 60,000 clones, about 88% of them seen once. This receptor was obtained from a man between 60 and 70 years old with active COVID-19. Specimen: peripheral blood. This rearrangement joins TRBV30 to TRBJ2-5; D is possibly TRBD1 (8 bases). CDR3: CAWNTAGDRSTQYF. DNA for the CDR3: TGTGCCTGGAATACCGCGGGGGACAGGTCAACCCAGTACTTC. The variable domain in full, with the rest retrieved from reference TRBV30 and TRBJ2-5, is SQTIHQWPATLVQPVGSPLSLECTVEGTSNPNLYWYRQAAGRGLQLLFYSVGIGQISSEVPQNLSASRPQDRQFILSSKKLLLSDSGFYLCAWNTAGDRSTQYFGPGTRLLVL.